A single TCR beta chain is shown here with its context. Its antigen is still unknown. Using immunoSEQ multiplex PCR, the repertoire was profiled, and TCRdb retains in-frame clones only, with some absent. This sample has 45,000 to 65,000 clones, with roughly 88% found just once. The data originate from a study of OX40 agonist ivuxolimab in advanced cancers. Study details: Given to patients was ivuxolimab, an agonistic anti-OX40 (CD134) antibody. Study outcomes and limitations: The study found that CD8+ T cells averaged more expanded clones than CD4+.

If patients had autoimmune disease history or systemic immunosuppression, they were excluded. Germline V gives CDR1 MNHEY, CDR2 SMNVEV (reference sequence). This CDR3 region has 15 residues. V lost 6 bases to trimming and J lost 4 bases; unmatched junction nucleotides: 8. The TCR sequence derives from an adult with an advanced solid tumor such as melanoma, head and neck, liver or kidney cancer. The gene calls are TRBV27 and TRBJ2-2; 7 nucleotides align to TRBD2. Specimen: CD4+ or CD8+ T cells sorted from blood, collected in a trial of the OX40 agonist ivuxolimab. In DNA, the CDR3 is TGTGCCAGCAGCTCCGCGTTAGCGGGCACCGGGGAGCTGTTTTTT. This encodes CASSSALAGTGELFF.